This T cell receptor beta chain was sequenced for a study of shared clonotypes between healthy human individuals. Study-level background: CD8 memory received one plate per donor, CD8 naive two, CD4 memory three and CD4 naive three.

Trimming took 5 bases from V and 7 from J; bases not matched to a gene: 9. The CDR3 is 14 amino acids. CDR1 and CDR2 from the germline V gene are SGHVS and FQNEAQ. As handled by the study authors: Junction-only sequences without quality scores were provided by ImmunoSEQ, so filtering was different. Method: immunoSEQ multiplex PCR; TCRdb's copy keeps in-frame clones and lacks some. That table furnishes V, J and clone size, whereas the DNA furnished D and trimming. The sample includes roughly 700,000 clones, 80% to 95% of them seen just once. The chain joins TRBV7-8 to TRBJ1-2; TRBD1 matches 8 bases. The sequence came from a man between 18 and 35 years old in good health. Some clones in this sample may be carry-over from other donors' samples. Sequencing input: memory CD8+ T cells from PBMCs. Subset defined: CD45RO+ cells pooled with CCR7-negative TemRA cells. The CDR3 sequence: CASSDRGDRGGYTF. For the CDR3, the DNA is TGTGCCAGCAGCGACAGAGGTGACAGGGGTGGCTACACCTTC.